The source of this T cell receptor beta chain is a study of blood T cell repertoires in COVID-19 (dated by TCRdb to about 2020). General notes on the study: Samples covering the acute and convalescent phases of COVID-19 were provided by collaborators in the United States, Italy and Spain. The samples were drawn from the first 160 participants of the ongoing ImmuneRACE study and from 1,254 subjects provided by 6 global collaborators. A de-identified subject ID, COVID-19 status, age in years and sex were almost always included in the sample metadata. Subjects who had been exposed to COVID-19, were actively infected with it, or had recovered from it provided the deeply sampled blood TCRbeta repertoires that made up the dataset. The prospective study material was composed of cDNA or gDNA derived from T cells, B-cell-depleted T cells, or PBMCs. Where available, HLA class I and class II types were taken from metadata supplied by the sample provider and were not determined by assay-based typing. The repertoires were released in a freely available public database intended as a resource for research on the immune response to SARS-CoV-2. Paper-wide results and their limitations: Clinical and demographic metadata were provided uncurated, with the amount varying by source and participant.

TCRbeta CDR3 regions were amplified from genomic DNA using the immunoSEQ Assay, a bias-controlled multiplex PCR. From the authors' description of their analysis: The number of nucleated cells in each sample was estimated from the amplification of reference gene primers within the assay. To quantify the absolute abundance of each unique TCRbeta CDR3 rearrangement, sequence reads were collapsed and filtered. For each sample, productive Simpson clonality was calculated as the square root of Simpson's diversity index over productive rearrangements. In its TCRdb copy, this immuneACCESS table keeps in-frame sequences only and misses some clones. Where compared with another copy, unresolved V genes explain less than half of these, and the others have no known cause. That table gives V, J and clone size, and the DNA gave D and trimming. In this sample the table shows a few hundred thousand clones, approximately 89% of which occur a single time. Roughly 6% of the sample is held by the ten biggest clonotypes.

The germline V gene (reference sequence) yields SEHNR for CDR1 and FQNEAQ for CDR2. V gives up 4 bases and J gives up 6 bases, and the segment between their germline ends measures 15 bases. The CDR3 runs 15 residues from the cysteine to the phenylalanine. The only DNA kept is the CDR3, 45 bases in frame from the first base. On this clone: Which antigen it targets is not known. No much larger clonotype is one base removed from it; base qualities were not supplied.

At one collaborating source in Seattle, patients were enrolled during active infection and were followed longitudinally through the course of disease. The collaborating institutions used their own protocols to collect whole blood in K2EDTA tubes. For TCRbeta analysis, collaborators shipped samples as frozen whole blood, isolated PBMCs, or DNA extracted from either of those sample types. The clonotype was recovered from a woman younger than 45 with COVID-19, enrolled during active disease. The rearranged chain carries TRBV7-9 and TRBJ2-2; a weak D assignment points to TRBD2 (5 bases agree). Sequenced sample: peripheral blood. The DNA sequence reads TGTGCCAGCAGCTCCGATCCCCCGGGATCCGGGGAGCTGTTTTTT. This sequence encodes CASSSDPPGSGELFF.